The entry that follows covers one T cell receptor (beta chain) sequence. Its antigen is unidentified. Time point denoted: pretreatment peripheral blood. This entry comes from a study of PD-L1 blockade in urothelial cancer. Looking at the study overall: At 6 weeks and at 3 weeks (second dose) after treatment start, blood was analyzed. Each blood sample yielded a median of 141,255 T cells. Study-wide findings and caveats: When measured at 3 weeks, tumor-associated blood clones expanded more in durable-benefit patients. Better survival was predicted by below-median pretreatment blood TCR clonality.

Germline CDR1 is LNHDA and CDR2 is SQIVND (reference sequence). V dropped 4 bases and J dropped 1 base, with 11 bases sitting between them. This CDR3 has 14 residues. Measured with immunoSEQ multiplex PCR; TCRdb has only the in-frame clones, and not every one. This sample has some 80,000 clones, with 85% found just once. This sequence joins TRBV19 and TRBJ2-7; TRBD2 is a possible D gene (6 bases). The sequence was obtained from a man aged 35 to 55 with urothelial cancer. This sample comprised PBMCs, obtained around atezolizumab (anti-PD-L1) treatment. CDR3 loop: CASSRLGGSYEQYF. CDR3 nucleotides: TGTGCCAGTAGTAGATTGGGGGGTTCCTACGAGCAGTACTTC.